The clone carrying this T cell receptor (beta chain) was detected only once. This sample is drawn from a study of blood T cell repertoires in COVID-19. Whole-study context: Sites across the United States, Italy and Spain contributed samples from acute and convalescent COVID-19. The cDNA or gDNA used as material had been derived from T cells, B-cell-depleted T cells, or PBMCs.

The germline V and J ends were trimmed by 3 bases and 0 bases, with 9 bases remaining between them. The germline CDR1 and CDR2 sequences are MNHEY and SMNVEV (reference sequence). This CDR3 contains 15 residues. Assay used: immunoSEQ multiplex PCR; TCRdb lists only in-frame clones, some missing. The table records about 89,000 clones, around four fifths of them present only once. This chain links TRBV27 with TRBJ2-1, with D possibly being TRBD2 (5 bases). The sequenced sample was peripheral blood. The TCR sequence derives from a man between 65 and 85 years old with acute or convalescent COVID-19. DNA for the CDR3: TGTGCCAGCAGTTTGTCACGGGGCTCCTACAATGAGCAGTTCTTC. Its translation is CASSLSRGSYNEQFF.